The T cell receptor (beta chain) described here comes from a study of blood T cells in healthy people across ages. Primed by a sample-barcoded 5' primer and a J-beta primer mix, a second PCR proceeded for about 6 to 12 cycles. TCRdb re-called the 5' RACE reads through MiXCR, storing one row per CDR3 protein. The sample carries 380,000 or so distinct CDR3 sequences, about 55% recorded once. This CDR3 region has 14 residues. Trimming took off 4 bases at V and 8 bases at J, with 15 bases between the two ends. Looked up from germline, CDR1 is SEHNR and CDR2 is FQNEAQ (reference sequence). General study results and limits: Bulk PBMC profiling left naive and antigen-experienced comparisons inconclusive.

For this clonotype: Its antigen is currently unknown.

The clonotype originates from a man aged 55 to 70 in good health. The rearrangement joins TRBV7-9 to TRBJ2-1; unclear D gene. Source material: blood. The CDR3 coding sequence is TGTGCCAGCAGCTCCATGGTCGGTAATGATGAGCAGTTCTTC. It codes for CASSSMVGNDEQFF.